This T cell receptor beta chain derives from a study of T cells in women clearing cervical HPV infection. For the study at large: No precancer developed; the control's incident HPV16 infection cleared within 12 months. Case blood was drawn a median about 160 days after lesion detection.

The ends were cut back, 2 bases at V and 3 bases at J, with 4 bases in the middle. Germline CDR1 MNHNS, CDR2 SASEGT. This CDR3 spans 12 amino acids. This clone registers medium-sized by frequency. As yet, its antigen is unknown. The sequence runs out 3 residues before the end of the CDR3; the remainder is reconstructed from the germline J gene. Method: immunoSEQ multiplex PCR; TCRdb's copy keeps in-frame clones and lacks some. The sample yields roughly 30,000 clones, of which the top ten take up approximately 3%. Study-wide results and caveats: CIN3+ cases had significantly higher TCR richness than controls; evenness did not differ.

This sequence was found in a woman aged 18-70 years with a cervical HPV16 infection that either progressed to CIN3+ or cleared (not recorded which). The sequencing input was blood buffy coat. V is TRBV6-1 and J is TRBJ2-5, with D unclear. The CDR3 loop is CASSELEETQYF. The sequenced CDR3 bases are TGTGCCAGCAGTGAACTTGAAGAGACC.